These T cell receptor beta chains were read from a single sample in a study of beta chain features in type 1 diabetes. TCRdb's copy holds only in-frame clones and misses some; the assay was immunoSEQ multiplex PCR. The table has about 150,000 clones, about a tenth seen once. Sequencing used central memory CD4+ T cells from blood. Every receptor here comes from a man younger than 40 with type 1 diabetes. Both conserved end residues are trimmed from each CDR3. Each record gives: V gene, J gene, CDR3 protein.

V: TRBV2; J: TRBJ1-5; CDR3: ASRLTGGSNQPQH
V: TRBV7-6; J: TRBJ2-7; CDR3: ASSLSPGEKEQY
V: TRBV7-9; J: TRBJ2-5; CDR3: ASSLTTMGGETQY
V: TRBV4-3; J: TRBJ2-5; CDR3: ASSQLAGVTETQY
V: TRBV28; J: TRBJ2-7; CDR3: ASSLPRGNYEQY
V: TRBV29-1; J: TRBJ2-3; CDR3: SVDLRVGGTDTQY
V: TRBV10-3; J: TRBJ2-3; CDR3: AISRTSGSTDTQY
V: TRBV28; J: TRBJ2-2; CDR3: ASSLHPGNTGELF
V: TRBV18; J: TRBJ2-1; CDR3: ASSSLAGDSGEQF
V: TRBV5-1; J: TRBJ2-5; CDR3: ASNQGGVPSGETQY
V: TRBV28; J: TRBJ2-1; CDR3: ASSLWGTINNEQF
V: TRBV7-2; J: TRBJ1-6; CDR3: ASSLGGVNSPLH
V: TRBV5-6; J: TRBJ2-3; CDR3: ASSFRSGSTDTQY
V: TRBV10-3; J: TRBJ2-7; CDR3: AISGTGQGGEQY
V: TRBV28; J: TRBJ1-1; CDR3: ASSQGQGTEAL
V: TRBV7-2; J: TRBJ2-1; CDR3: ASRPGLYNEQF
V: TRBV5-1; J: TRBJ2-1; CDR3: ASSSMTSGRAYNEQF
V: TRBV15; J: TRBJ1-4; CDR3: ATSSDSRGRNEKLF
V: TRBV5-1; J: TRBJ2-1; CDR3: ASSFGLADNEQF
V: TRBV7-2; J: TRBJ1-2; CDR3: ASSPAGATGYT
V: TRBV28; J: TRBJ1-2; CDR3: ASTAGYGYT
V: TRBV9; J: TRBJ2-2; CDR3: ASSVQAGITGELF
V: TRBV2; J: TRBJ2-7; CDR3: ASSDVGEGSYEQY
V: TRBV27; J: TRBJ2-3; CDR3: ASSLSRVPDTQY
V: TRBV14; J: TRBJ2-7; CDR3: ASSLRASGAYEQY
V: TRBV2; J: TRBJ2-1; CDR3: ASRGLARNNEQF
V: TRBV7-9; J: TRBJ2-1; CDR3: ASSFGQGGGSYNEQF
V: TRBV5-1; J: TRBJ2-7; CDR3: ASSIGTGKGEQY
V: TRBV19; J: TRBJ1-5; CDR3: ASSGRGQFNQPQH
V: TRBV2; J: TRBJ1-1; CDR3: ASMGGATEAF
V: TRBV30; J: TRBJ2-5; CDR3: AWTGGSLLQETQY
V: TRBV6-1; J: TRBJ1-2; CDR3: ASRMRGGALYGYT
V: TRBV4-1; J: TRBJ1-1; CDR3: ASSQEYARRGAGF